This T cell receptor (beta chain) appears in the sequencing data of a study of T cells in Graves' hyperthyroidism and ophthalmopathy. Study-level points and caveats: Ophthalmopathy was distinguished from stable hyperthyroidism by 13 V-J signatures.

Many counts were recorded for this clonotype. What it binds is not known. Researchers amplified the TCR beta CDR3 regions from RNA transcripts. The study used the HTBI primer set for a first-round RT-PCR of the TCR CDR3. TCRdb called the multiplex PCR reads again in MiXCR, with one record for every CDR3 protein. This table has about 410,000 distinct CDR3 sequences, 13% to 15% appearing once. The CDR3 extends over 17 amino acids. V was clipped by 3 bases and J by 1 base; unmatched bases: 9. The rearrangement joins TRBV12-3 or TRBV12-4 to TRBJ2-1; 7 bases fit TRBD2. The sample was blood. The source of this sequence is a woman aged 25 to 39 with Graves' ophthalmopathy. The CDR3: CASSFPGGSISYNEQFF. As DNA, the CDR3 is TGTGCCAGCAGTTTTCCGGGGGGTTCAATTTCCTACAATGAGCAGTTCTTC.